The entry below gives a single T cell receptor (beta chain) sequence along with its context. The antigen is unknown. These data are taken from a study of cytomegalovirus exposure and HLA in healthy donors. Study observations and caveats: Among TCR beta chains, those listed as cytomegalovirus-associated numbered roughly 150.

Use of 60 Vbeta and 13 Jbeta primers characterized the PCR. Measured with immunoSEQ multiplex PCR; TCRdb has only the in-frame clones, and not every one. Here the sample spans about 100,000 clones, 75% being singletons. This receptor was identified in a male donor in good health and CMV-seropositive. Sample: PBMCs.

The CDR3 DNA sequence: TGTGCCAGCAGCCCTAGGACAGCAGACTACGAGCAGTACTTC. Translated, it gives CASSPRTADYEQYF. The chain is built from TRBV7-9 and TRBJ2-7; TRBD1 is a possible D gene (6 bases). Germline values: CDR1 SEHNR, CDR2 FQNEAQ (reference sequence). The CDR3 contains 14 residues. V dropped 5 bases and J dropped 3 bases, with 14 bases sitting between them.